Listed here are 28 T cell receptor beta chains from one sample, sequenced in a study of blood T cell repertoires in COVID-19. Repertoires were generated with immunoSEQ multiplex PCR, while TCRdb's copy carries only in-frame clones and drops some. The sample shows fewer than 85,000 clones, less than 90% of them seen only once. The sequenced material came from peripheral blood. The receptor source for this set is a human donor in a cohort sampled during active COVID-19.

This chain links TRBV28 with TRBJ2-1; 7 bases map to TRBD1. After removal of 5 bases from V and 0 bases from J, the junction contained 4 bases not matched to a gene. The CDR3 sequence is 15 residues long. In germline, CDR1 is MDHEN, CDR2 SYDVKM. Here the CDR3 DNA reads TGTGCCAGCAGTATGACAGGGAACTCCTACAATGAGCAGTTCTTC. Encoded protein: CASSMTGNSYNEQFF.

The V call is TRBV19, the J call TRBJ1-5; no reliable D call. Germline CDR1 is LNHDA and CDR2 is SQIVND (reference sequence). This CDR3 contains 14 residues. V was cut by 0 bases and J by 6 bases, with 9 bases left in between. The CDR3 DNA reads as TGTGCCAGTAGTATAGATCCGGGGAGTCAGCCCCAGCATTTT. This sequence encodes CASSIDPGSQPQHF. The full variable domain, its missing parts supplied by reference TRBV19 and TRBJ1-5, is DGGITQSPKYLFRKEGQNVTLSCEQNLNHDAMYWYRQDPGQGLRLIYYSQIVNDFQKGDIAEGYSVSREKKESFPLTVTSAQKNPTAFYLCASSIDPGSQPQHFGDGTRLSIL.

This rearrangement joins TRBV30 to TRBJ1-4, with D uncertain. The V gene lost 0 bases and the J gene lost 8 bases, with 7 bases spanning the gap. The CDR3 runs 12 residues. The germline gives CDR1 GTSNPN, CDR2 SVGIG (reference sequence). This chain's CDR3 is CAWSVRGEKLFF. CDR3 in DNA: TGTGCCTGGAGTGTACGAGGGGAAAAACTGTTTTTT.

V and J are TRBV30 and TRBJ1-3, with D possibly being TRBD1 (5 bases). In germline, CDR1 is GTSNPN, CDR2 SVGIG (reference sequence). The CDR3 extends over 16 amino acids. V dropped 0 bases and J dropped 2 bases, with 14 bases sitting between them. CDR3 protein: CAWSVRGGMAGNTIYF. The CDR3 DNA reads as TGTGCCTGGAGTGTACGGGGGGGAATGGCTGGAAACACCATATATTTT.

The V call is TRBV7-8, the J call TRBJ2-3; 11 positions agree with TRBD2. From germline, CDR1 is SGHVS and CDR2 FQNEAQ. The CDR3 is 16 residues long. The J segment lost 1 base and the V segment lost 5 bases, leaving 5 bases of the junction unmatched. CDR3 bases: TGTGCCAGCAGCCCCCGGGGACTAGCGGGCACAGATACGCAGTATTTT. Protein sequence: CASSPRGLAGTDTQYF.

The rearrangement links TRBV6-5 to TRBJ1-2; D unresolved. This CDR3 contains 15 residues. V was shortened by 0 bases and J by 3 bases, with 11 bases between the two germline ends. In germline, CDR1 is MNHEY, CDR2 SVGAGI. The CDR3 sequence: CASSYSGSIYYGYTF. CDR3 in DNA: TGTGCCAGCAGTTACTCGGGCTCGATTTACTATGGCTACACCTTC.

V is TRBV7-2 and J is TRBJ1-4, with 8 bases that match TRBD1. Per germline, CDR1 SGHTA and CDR2 FQGNSA. Losses at the gene ends were 5 bases for V and 0 bases for J; bases not matched to a gene: 2. The CDR3 is 15 amino acids. The CDR3 sequence is CASSRTGSTNEKLFF. The DNA of the CDR3 is TGTGCCAGCAGCCGGACAGGGTCAACTAATGAAAAACTGTTTTTT.

V is TRBV28 and J is TRBJ2-7, with 12 bases aligning to TRBD2. The CDR3 contains 14 residues. Losses at the gene ends were 6 bases for V and 1 base for J; bases not matched to a gene: 1. Germline-derived CDR1 and CDR2 are MDHEN and SYDVKM. The CDR3 coding sequence is TGTGCCAGCAGACTAGCGGGAGGTTCCTACGAGCAGTACTTC. It encodes CASRLAGGSYEQYF.

The chain links TRBV7-2 to TRBJ1-4, with D unclear. V was cut by 5 bases and J by 4 bases, with 11 bases left in between. CDR1 SGHTA and CDR2 FQGNSA come from the germline V gene. The CDR3 extends over 14 amino acids. Written as DNA, the CDR3 is TGTGCCAGCAGCCGGACTGGAGTTAATGAAAAACTGTTTTTT. Encoded protein: CASSRTGVNEKLFF.

On this clone: The junction departs from the called germline gene at one end, perhaps through a read error. The V call is TRBV5-1, the J call TRBJ1-1, with 9 bases fitting TRBD1. The CDR3 is 14 amino acids. Germline CDR1 SGHRS, CDR2 YFSETQ. The CDR3 protein is CASSLGQGNAEAFF. CDR3 in DNA: TGCGCCAGCAGCTTAGGACAGGGGAACGCTGAAGCTTTCTTT.

The gene calls are TRBV5-1 and TRBJ2-1, with TRBD2 as a possible D gene (6 bases). Deletions cut 1 base from V and 2 bases from J, with 16 bases between. Looked up from germline, CDR1 is SGHRS and CDR2 is YFSETQ. The CDR3 is 17 residues long. CDR3 sequence: CASSLTSLAKPYNEQFF. For the CDR3, the DNA is TGCGCCAGCAGCTTGACCTCTCTAGCGAAGCCCTACAATGAGCAGTTCTTC.

The chain couples TRBV18 to TRBJ2-3, with 10 bases aligning to TRBD1. The germline CDR1 and CDR2 sequences are KGHSH and LQKENI. V dropped 3 bases and J dropped 4; count of bases not matched to a gene: 4. This CDR3 region has 15 residues. The CDR3 sequence is CASSPGTGEADTQYF. The DNA for the CDR3 is TGTGCCAGCTCACCCGGGACAGGGGAAGCAGATACGCAGTATTTT. The full variable domain, rest sourced from reference TRBV18 and TRBJ2-3, is NAGVMQNPRHLVRRRGQEARLRCSPMKGHSHVYWYRQLPEEGLKFMVYLQKENIIDESGMPKERFSAEFPKEGPSILRIQQVVRGDSAAYFCASSPGTGEADTQYFGPGTRLTVL.

The CDR3 sequence is CASRAPDRLNYGYTF. In nucleotides, the CDR3 is TGTGCCAGCAGAGCACCTGACAGGCTCAACTATGGCTACACCTTC. The chain has TRBV27 and TRBJ1-2; a weak D match, TRBD1 (6 bases). This CDR3 is built from 15 residues. Germline CDR1 is MNHEY and CDR2 is SMNVEV (reference sequence). The V and J ends lost 6 bases and 2 bases respectively, with 16 bases between them.

The rearrangement uses TRBV27 and TRBJ1-5, with 8 bases matching TRBD1. The CDR3 loop spans 16 amino acids. V lost 5 bases and J lost 3; bases outside the gene matches: 9. The germline gives CDR1 MNHEY, CDR2 SMNVEV (reference sequence). CDR3 DNA: TGTGCCAGCAGTGCCCAGGGGGCAATGGTCAATCAGCCCCAGCATTTT. Translation: CASSAQGAMVNQPQHF.

J is TRBJ2-2 and V is TRBV4-2; 11 bases map to TRBD2. Germline CDR1 and CDR2: LGHNA and YNFKEQ. The length of the CDR3 is 17 residues. The V segment lost 1 base and the J segment 5 bases; nucleotides outside the gene matches: 6. The CDR3 region has the DNA TGTGCCAGCAGCCAAGCGGCCGCTAGCGGGGGGACCGGGGAGCTGTTTTTT. This encodes CASSQAAASGGTGELFF.

The chain recombines TRBV5-6 with TRBJ2-3, with 8 bases lining up with TRBD2. The CDR3 is made up of 14 amino acids. Unmatched junction bases numbered 2, after V lost 0 bases and J lost 5 bases. Germline V gene data show CDR1 as SGHDT and CDR2 as YYEEEE. Here the CDR3 DNA reads TGTGCCAGCAGCTTGGAACTAGCGGAAGATACGCAGTATTTT. Protein: CASSLELAEDTQYF.

J is TRBJ2-7 and V is TRBV5-1; D might be TRBD1 (5 bases). There are 14 residues in the CDR3. The germline V and J ends were trimmed by 0 bases and 6 bases, with 13 bases remaining between them. Looked up from germline, CDR1 is SGHRS and CDR2 is YFSETQ. CDR3 in amino acids: CASSLGSREAEQYF. The CDR3 DNA sequence: TGCGCCAGCAGCTTGGGATCCAGGGAAGCCGAGCAGTACTTC.

The rearrangement joins TRBV3-1 (or the pseudogene TRBV3-2) to TRBJ2-2, with 9 nucleotides matching TRBD2. V gave up 8 bases and J gave up 0 bases; unmatched junction bases: 1. The CDR3 length is 14 residues. The germline V gene has CDR1 LGHDT and CDR2 YNNKEL (reference sequence). The CDR3 DNA reads TGTGCCAGCGCTAGCGGGGCGAACACCGGGGAGCTGTTTTTT. Its translation is CASASGANTGELFF.

The chain combines TRBV6-5 with TRBJ1-2; 7 bases align to TRBD1. The V gene end was trimmed by 6 bases and the J gene end by 6 bases; junction bases not matched to a gene: 1. CDR3 size: 11 residues. Germline values: CDR1 MNHEY, CDR2 SVGAGI. CDR3 sequence: CASRGQNGYTF. In DNA, the CDR3 is TGTGCCAGCAGGGGACAGAATGGCTACACCTTC.

The chain employs TRBV7-6 and TRBJ2-7; 12 bases are a match to TRBD2. J gave up 6 bases and V 1 base, and 10 bases lay outside the gene matches. CDR1 and CDR2 from the germline V gene are SGHVS and FNYEAQ. This CDR3 spans 17 amino acids. In DNA, the CDR3 is TGTGCCAGCAGCTTAGGGCGGCTAGCGGGGGGGCTTGGCGAGCAGTACTTC. Translated, it gives CASSLGRLAGGLGEQYF. Together with reference TRBV7-6 and TRBJ2-7, the CDR3 gives the full variable domain: GAGVSQSPRYKVTKRGQDVALRCDPISGHVSLYWYRQALGQGPEFLTYFNYEAQQDKSGLPNDRFSAERPEGSISTLTIQRTEQRDSAMYRCASSLGRLAGGLGEQYFGPGTRLTVT.

The J gene is TRBJ2-7, the V gene TRBV12-3 or TRBV12-4; maybe TRBD2 (5 bases). This CDR3 spans 13 amino acids. With 2 bases removed from V and 5 bases from J, the gap between germline ends came to 10 bases. In nucleotides, the CDR3 is TGTGCCAGCAGTTTAAGAGGGCCCGACGAGCAGTACTTC. Encoded protein: CASSLRGPDEQYF.

This clone was detected a few times. V gene TRBV4-1 combines with J gene TRBJ2-7; D is perhaps TRBD2 (6 bases). The CDR3 has 14 residues. V dropped 1 base and J dropped 6 bases, with 13 bases sitting between them. The germline CDR1 and CDR2 sequences are MGHRA and YSYEKL. CDR3 nucleotides: TGCGCCAGCAGCCAAGGGGGAGGCAACCTCGAGCAGTACTTC. Protein product: CASSQGGGNLEQYF.

The chain links TRBV28 to TRBJ2-3; D gene ambiguous. The CDR3 is made up of 16 amino acids. Germline values: CDR1 MDHEN, CDR2 SYDVKM. The ends were cut back, 3 bases at V and 2 bases at J, with 15 bases in the middle. CDR3 nucleotides: TGTGCCAGCAGTTTCCTCCCGAGACTCCCCACAGATACGCAGTATTTT. Its protein product is CASSFLPRLPTDTQYF.

The J gene is TRBJ2-7, the V gene TRBV3-1 (or the pseudogene TRBV3-2), with 7 bases lining up with TRBD2. CDR1 is LGHDT, CDR2 YNNKEL, per germline (reference sequence). The length of the CDR3 is 15 residues. Germline trimming cut 0 bases from V and 6 bases from J; bases unmatched to any gene: 8. As DNA, the CDR3 is TGTGCCAGCAGCCAAGATTGGTACGGGAGGATCGAGCAGTACTTC. This gives the protein CASSQDWYGRIEQYF.

The chain links TRBV4-2 to TRBJ2-6; 8 nucleotides agree with TRBD1. The CDR3 is 18 residues long. CDR1 is LGHNA and CDR2 is YNFKEQ in the germline V gene. With V trimmed by 4 bases and J by 0 bases, 8 bases remained unmatched. The CDR3, as DNA: TGTGCCAGCAGCCGACAGGGACAGGTGAGCTCTGGGGCCAACGTCCTGACTTTC. This gives the protein CASSRQGQVSSGANVLTF.

The V and J genes are TRBV2 and TRBJ1-2; a weak D match, TRBD1 (6 bases). V lost 10 bases, J lost 2 bases, and 11 bases lay in between. The CDR3 has 12 amino acids. Germline V gene sequence: CDR1 SNHLY, CDR2 FYNNEI. DNA of the CDR3: TGTGCCACCGAACAGGGAAACTATGGCTACACCTTC. This gives the protein CATEQGNYGYTF.

The gene calls are TRBV2 and TRBJ2-1; TRBD2 aligns across 10 bases. This CDR3 has 14 amino acids. V trimming: 7 bases; J trimming: 4 bases; junction bases outside the gene matches: 4. CDR1 is SNHLY and CDR2 is FYNNEI in the germline V gene. Written as DNA, the CDR3 is TGTGCCAGCATTCGACTAGCGGGTTACAATGAGCAGTTCTTC. It is translated as CASIRLAGYNEQFF.

The CDR3 DNA reads as TGTGCCAGTATAGGGACAGGGGTCAGCAATGAGCAGTTCTTC. This codes for CASIGTGVSNEQFF. The chain uses TRBV19 and TRBJ2-1; 10 bases are a match to TRBD1. After removal of 7 bases from V and 6 bases from J, the junction contained 6 bases not matched to a gene. Looked up from germline, CDR1 is LNHDA and CDR2 is SQIVND (reference sequence). CDR3 size: 14 residues.